What follows are 17 T cell receptor beta chains derived from one specimen sequenced in a study of blood T cell repertoires in COVID-19. This table comes from immunoSEQ multiplex PCR, and its TCRdb copy is limited to in-frame clones, with some not included. This sample has approximately 110,000 clones, with around three quarters found just once. Sequenced sample: peripheral blood. The receptors derive from a human donor in a cohort sampled during active or convalescent COVID-19.

The chain is built from TRBV9 and TRBJ2-3; 8 bases line up with TRBD2. Trimming removed 4 bases from V and 4 bases from J; junction bases left unmatched: 11. This CDR3 comprises 16 residues. Germline CDR1 reads SGDLS; CDR2 reads YYNGEE. The CDR3 region has the DNA TGTGCCAGCAGCAAGATCTCGGGGGGGAATGCAGATACGCAGTATTTT. Protein product: CASSKISGGNADTQYF.

The chain links TRBV4-1 to TRBJ2-5; D perhaps matches TRBD2 (5 bases). Germline CDR1 is MGHRA and CDR2 is YSYEKL. This CDR3 contains 15 residues. The V end was cut by 5 bases, the J end by 4 bases, with 17 bases between. The DNA for the CDR3 is TGCGCCAGCAGCAAAGGACTCTTGCCGGGAGAGACCCAGTACTTC. This codes for CASSKGLLPGETQYF.

V gene TRBV29-1 combines with J gene TRBJ2-3, with unresolved D. Trimming removed 3 bases from V and 3 bases from J, with 7 bases in between. CDR3 length: 12 residues. The germline V gene has CDR1 SQVTM and CDR2 ANQGSEA. The CDR3 sequence is CSVETSTDTQYF. The CDR3 DNA reads as TGCAGCGTTGAGACTTCTACAGATACGCAGTATTTT.

V gene TRBV30 combines with J gene TRBJ2-7; no firm D call. CDR1 and CDR2 (germline): GTSNPN, SVGIG (reference sequence). The CDR3 contains 13 residues. V lost 4 bases and J lost 3, with 13 bases in between. In nucleotides, the CDR3 is TGTGCCTGGAAATCTAGGATGGTCTACGAGCAGTACTTC. It specifies CAWKSRMVYEQYF.

The chain has TRBV4-2 and TRBJ2-7; TRBD1 aligns across 9 bases. With 0 bases clipped from V and 4 bases from J, the junction kept 4 bases outside the gene matches. Looked up from germline, CDR1 is LGHNA and CDR2 is YNFKEQ. This CDR3 is 15 amino acids long. For the CDR3, the DNA is TGTGCCAGCAGCCAAGAGGGACAGGGAACTTACGAGCAGTACTTC. Encoded protein: CASSQEGQGTYEQYF.

This CDR3 is CAWRLERNTEAFF. The CDR3, as DNA: TGTGCCTGGAGGCTTGAGAGGAACACTGAAGCTTTCTTT. The chain links TRBV30 to TRBJ1-1; D remains ambiguous. Germline assignment: CDR1 GTSNPN and CDR2 SVGIG (reference sequence). The CDR3 is made up of 13 amino acids. Trimming took 3 bases from V and 1 from J, leaving 9 bases between them.

The chain uses TRBV18 and TRBJ1-1; D perhaps matches TRBD1 (6 bases). Germline-derived CDR1 and CDR2 are KGHSH and LQKENI. The V end lost 3 bases, the J end lost 1 base, and 15 bases lay between the germline ends. This CDR3 has 16 residues. CDR3 in amino acids: CASSPFDRPSNTEAFF. The CDR3 coding sequence is TGTGCCAGCTCACCCTTTGACAGGCCGTCGAACACTGAAGCTTTCTTT.

This clone is a singleton in its sample. The chain employs TRBV5-4 and TRBJ2-3; 8 bases fit TRBD2. The CDR3 is 15 residues long. CDR1 SGHNT and CDR2 YYREEE come from the germline V gene (reference sequence). J lost 7 bases, V lost 4 bases, and 11 bases had no gene match. The CDR3 protein is CASSPGGQDGYTQYF. The DNA for the CDR3 is TGTGCCAGCAGCCCGGGGGGGCAGGACGGATATACGCAGTATTTT.

V is TRBV7-2 and J is TRBJ1-1; D not certain. The CDR3 runs 15 residues. V lost 2 bases and J 4 bases, leaving 14 bases between the germline ends. From germline, CDR1 is SGHTA and CDR2 FQGNSA. DNA for the CDR3: TGTGCCAGCAGCTTAATGGGTACCCCGGGCACTGAAGCTTTCTTT. Residues: CASSLMGTPGTEAFF.

This clone was seen only a few times. The V call is TRBV5-4, the J call TRBJ1-2, with D uncertain. Germline CDR1 reads SGHNT; CDR2 reads YYREEE (reference sequence). There are 13 residues in the CDR3. The germline V and J ends were trimmed by 1 base and 4 bases, with 8 bases remaining between them. DNA of the CDR3: TGTGCCAGCAGCTTGAGGACTCTCTATGGCTACACCTTC. Protein sequence: CASSLRTLYGYTF.

This clone was found once. The rearrangement joins TRBV4-3 to TRBJ1-6; 9 bases match TRBD1. With 3 bases clipped from V and 5 bases from J, the junction kept 5 bases outside the gene matches. The CDR3 contains 16 residues. The germline CDR1 and CDR2 sequences are LGHNA and YSLEER. The CDR3 nucleotides are TGCGCCAGCAGCCAGGGGACAGGGAGAAATAATTCACCCCTCCACTTT. Amino acid sequence: CASSQGTGRNNSPLHF.

This chain connects TRBV11-2 to TRBJ2-2; D is ambiguous. Deletions cut 5 bases from V and 1 base from J, with 20 bases between. The CDR3 is 18 amino acids. The germline V gene encodes CDR1 SGHAT and CDR2 FQNNGV. The CDR3 sequence is CASSPGYRGRKNTGELFF. CDR3 DNA sequence: TGTGCCAGCAGCCCCGGGTATCGTGGCCGTAAGAACACCGGGGAGCTGTTTTTT.

This chain connects TRBV7-2 to TRBJ2-7, with D possibly being TRBD2 (7 bases). The CDR3 totals 16 residues. The V end was cut by 0 bases, the J end by 4 bases, with 16 bases between. Germline V gene data show CDR1 as SGHTA and CDR2 as FQGNSA. The CDR3, as DNA: TGTGCCAGCAGCTTAGCCCTTACGGGGGGCCTTTACGAGCAGTACTTC. Amino acids: CASSLALTGGLYEQYF.

The chain uses TRBV6-2 or TRBV6-3 and TRBJ2-7, with D unclear. The CDR3 has 13 residues. The ends were cut back, 2 bases at V and 4 bases at J, with 9 bases in the middle. Germline CDR1 reads MNHEY; CDR2 reads SVGEGT. Written as DNA, the CDR3 is TGTGCCAGCAGTTACCGTGTTTCGTACGAGCAGTACTTC. Translation: CASSYRVSYEQYF.

This chain joins TRBV30 and TRBJ2-2, with 7 bases matching TRBD2. The V segment lost 3 bases and the J segment 3 bases; nucleotides outside the gene matches: 7. The CDR3 runs to 15 residues. Germline assignment: CDR1 GTSNPN and CDR2 SVGIG (reference sequence). CDR3 DNA sequence: TGTGCCTGGAGCCAACCGGGACTATACACCGGGGAGCTGTTTTTT. This sequence encodes CAWSQPGLYTGELFF.

This rearrangement joins TRBV28 to TRBJ2-1, with 10 bases lining up with TRBD2. Trimming removed 5 bases from V and 8 bases from J; junction bases left unmatched: 15. The germline V gene has CDR1 MDHEN and CDR2 SYDVKM. The length of the CDR3 is 17 residues. The CDR3 DNA sequence: TGTGCCAGCAGTCCACCCGGGGGACTAGCGCCGGGGTATGAGCAGTTCTTC. It specifies CASSPPGGLAPGYEQFF.

This clone has a single count. The chain links TRBV3-1 (or the pseudogene TRBV3-2) to TRBJ1-2; possibly TRBD1 for D (5 bases). The CDR3 is 15 residues long. CDR1 is LGHDT, CDR2 YNNKEL, per germline (reference sequence). Trimming took 1 base from V and 4 from J, leaving 13 bases between them. CDR3 sequence reads: CASSQGWRGPYGYTF. CDR3 sequence (DNA): TGTGCCAGCAGCCAAGGGTGGCGGGGACCCTATGGCTACACCTTC.